A selection of T cell receptor beta chains follows, all from one sample in a study of blood T cell repertoires in COVID-19. The protocol was immunoSEQ multiplex PCR, while the TCRdb copy is restricted to in-frame clones and leaves out a portion. The sample includes about 270,000 clones, approximately 91% of them seen just once. The sample taken for sequencing was PBMCs or T cells enriched from blood (not recorded which). These receptors all come from a woman between 35 and 50 years old with acute COVID-19. Both conserved end residues are part of each CDR3. D genes are given only for firm matches. Only some rows state a clone size, as once, few, many or a class for expanded clones.

j_gene | d_gene | abundance | v_gene | CDR3nt | CDR3aa
TRBJ2-3 | TRBD2 | NA | TRBV3-1/TRBV3-2 | TGTGCCAGCGCCAAGGTAGCGGGGGGGCTCACAGATACGCAGTATTTT | CASAKVAGGLTDTQYF
TRBJ2-3 | TRBD1 | NA | TRBV6-6 | TGTGCCAGCAGCCACGGACAGGGCGCCACAGATACGCAGTATTTT | CASSHGQGATDTQYF
TRBJ2-3 | TRBD2 | NA | TRBV19 | TGTGCCAGTACCGTGAGCGGGAGGGCAGATACGCAGTATTTT | CASTVSGRADTQYF
TRBJ2-7 | TRBD1 | once | TRBV5-4 | TGTGCCAGCAGCTCCCCGGGACAGGGTCTTTACGAGCAGTACTTC | CASSSPGQGLYEQYF
TRBJ2-3 | TRBD2 | NA | TRBV10-3 | TGTGCCATCAGTGAGCCGGGACTAGCGGGGGATACGCAGTATTTT | CAISEPGLAGDTQYF
TRBJ2-7 | NA | NA | TRBV21-1 | TGTGCCAGCAGCTTACTCGGGGACAGCTCCTACGAGCAGTACTTC | CASSLLGDSSYEQYF
TRBJ1-2 | NA | few | TRBV5-1 | TGCGCCAGCAGCTTAGGAGGGAACTATGGCTACACCTTC | CASSLGGNYGYTF
TRBJ1-3 | TRBD1 | NA | TRBV28 | TGTGCCAGCAGTCCAACCCCGGGACAGAACTCTGGAAACACCATATATTTT | CASSPTPGQNSGNTIYF
TRBJ2-1 | TRBD2 | NA | TRBV6-5 | TGTGCCAGCAGCCAAGGGACTAGCGGTTTCTTC | CASSQGTSGFF
TRBJ1-1 | TRBD1 | NA | TRBV7-9 | TGTGCCAGCAGTCACACAGGGGGCCAGGCTTTCTTT | CASSHTGGQAFF
TRBJ1-1 | TRBD1 | NA | TRBV6-5 | TGTGCCAGTTTGCCCGACAGGGTTGAAGCTTTCTTT | CASLPDRVEAFF
TRBJ2-3 | TRBD2 | NA | TRBV5-4 | TGTGCCAGCAGCTTCAGCGGGGTGGCAGATACGCAGTATTTT | CASSFSGVADTQYF
TRBJ2-7 | NA | NA | TRBV19 | TGTGCCAGTAGTGTCGCGGGTCCAGCCTACGAGCAGTACTTC | CASSVAGPAYEQYF
TRBJ2-7 | TRBD2 | NA | TRBV6-6 | TGTGCCAGCAGTTACATAAGTAGCGGGAGTTCGTACGAGCAGTACTTC | CASSYISSGSSYEQYF
TRBJ2-7 | TRBD1 | few | TRBV10-3 | TGTGCCATCAGTGAGTCGCTGGTCGGGGACAGCGCTTACGAGCAGTACTTC | CAISESLVGDSAYEQYF
TRBJ1-2 | NA | NA | TRBV2 | TGTGCCAGCAGCGCCGGGGGGGGCAATAATGGCTACACCTTC | CASSAGGGNNGYTF
TRBJ2-7 | TRBD1 | NA | TRBV5-5 | TGTGCCAGCAGCGGGACAGGGCCTGGCTACGAGCAGTACTTC | CASSGTGPGYEQYF
TRBJ2-5 | TRBD2 | NA | TRBV5-4 | TGTGCCAGCAGCCCCGGACTAGCGGGGTCCGAAGAGACCCAGTACTTC | CASSPGLAGSEETQYF
TRBJ2-3 | TRBD2 | NA | TRBV5-4 | TGTGCCAGCAGCTGGGGAGGGGACTATTCAGATACGCAGTATTTT | CASSWGGDYSDTQYF
TRBJ1-4 | NA | NA | TRBV4-1 | TGCGCCAGCAGCCAAGATTTATTTCTGGCGGGGGAAAAACTGTTTTTT | CASSQDLFLAGEKLFF
TRBJ2-4 | NA | NA | TRBV2 | TGTGCCAGCAGTGCCTCGAATACTTTAGCCAAAAACATTCAGTACTTC | CASSASNTLAKNIQYF
TRBJ2-1 | TRBD1 | NA | TRBV3-1/TRBV3-2 | TGTGCCAGCAGCCAAATAGGTGGCAGGGGGCCGGTTGAGCAGTTCTTC | CASSQIGGRGPVEQFF
TRBJ1-2 | TRBD1 | NA | TRBV18 | TGTGCCAGCTCACCGGGACAGGGGTATGGAGGCTACACCTTC | CASSPGQGYGGYTF
TRBJ2-2 | TRBD2 | NA | TRBV19 | TGTGCCAGTAGTATTGGGGCCGGGGGGACCGGGGAGCTGTTTTTT | CASSIGAGGTGELFF
TRBJ2-7 | TRBD2 | NA | TRBV7-9 | TGTGCCAGCAGCTTCGAAGCGGGAGGGGACGAGCAGTACTTC | CASSFEAGGDEQYF
TRBJ2-7 | NA | NA | TRBV18 | TGTGCCAGCTCACCCCTAGAGACCTACGAGCAGTACTTC | CASSPLETYEQYF
TRBJ2-3 | NA | NA | TRBV9 | TGTGCCAGCAGCCAGCACCCGGGGGACAGTAGCACAGATACGCAGTATTTT | CASSQHPGDSSTDTQYF
TRBJ1-2 | NA | NA | TRBV10-3 | TGTGCCATCAGTGTGGACTCCGTCTATGGCTACACCTTC | CAISVDSVYGYTF
TRBJ1-4 | TRBD1 | NA | TRBV18 | TGTGCCAGCTCGCGGGGACAGGTCCAAAATGAAAAACTGTTTTTT | CASSRGQVQNEKLFF
TRBJ1-6 | TRBD1 | NA | TRBV29-1 | TGCAGCGAGGGACAGATCAGGGGAGTACATTCACCCCTCCACTTT | CSEGQIRGVHSPLHF
TRBJ1-6 | NA | NA | TRBV7-2 | TGTGCCAGCAGCTTAGCGAGCGAAGCATTTTCACCCCTCCACTTT | CASSLASEAFSPLHF
TRBJ2-5 | NA | NA | TRBV19 | TGTGCCAGTAGTAATATTCAAGAGACCCAGTACTTC | CASSNIQETQYF
TRBJ1-5 | TRBD1 | NA | TRBV6-6 | TGTGCCAGCATTCGGCAGGGGGAGTACAATCAGCCCCAGCATTTT | CASIRQGEYNQPQHF
TRBJ1-1 | TRBD1 | NA | TRBV6-4 | TGTGCCAGCAGTGTTACAGGGGGTCGGATCACTGAAGCTTTCTTT | CASSVTGGRITEAFF
TRBJ1-2 | TRBD1 | NA | TRBV27 | TGTGCCAGCAGTTTGTGGACAGGGAACGGCTACACCTTC | CASSLWTGNGYTF
TRBJ1-1 | NA | NA | TRBV5-1 | TGCGCCAGCAGCGTGGGCACAGGGTTGAACACTGAAGCTTTCTTT | CASSVGTGLNTEAFF
TRBJ1-4 | TRBD1 | NA | TRBV4-1 | TGCGCCAGCAGCCAGGTTCCGGGACAGGGGGGTGAAAAACTGTTTTTT | CASSQVPGQGGEKLFF
TRBJ2-5 | TRBD2 | NA | TRBV30 | TGTGCCTGGAGTGGGGGGACTAGCGGGAGAGAGACCCAGTACTTC | CAWSGGTSGRETQYF
TRBJ2-7 | NA | NA | TRBV5-4 | TGTGCCAGCAGCTCCCCGTCCTACGAGCAGTACTTC | CASSSPSYEQYF
TRBJ2-2 | NA | NA | TRBV5-5 | TGTGCCAGCAGCTTGGTTTCGTTTTGGGGAGGCGGGGAGCTGTTTTTT | CASSLVSFWGGGELFF
TRBJ1-6 | NA | NA | TRBV11-1 | TGTGCCAGCAGCTTCCGTCTTGGAGGTGGTTCACCCCTCCACTTT | CASSFRLGGGSPLHF
TRBJ2-7 | NA | few | TRBV30 | TGTGCCTGGAGGAAAGCGTCCTACGAGCAGTACTTC | CAWRKASYEQYF
TRBJ2-1 | NA | NA | TRBV3-1/TRBV3-2 | TGTGCCAGCAGCCAAGGGGACACCTTAAGATGGTTCTTC | CASSQGDTLRWFF
TRBJ2-4 | TRBD2 | NA | TRBV7-2 | TGTGCCAGCAGCCTAGCGGGAGGGCTGGGCAAAAACATTCAGTACTTC | CASSLAGGLGKNIQYF
TRBJ2-6 | NA | NA | TRBV6-5 | TGTGCCAGCACCTCAGGGGAGTCTGGGGCCAACGTCCTGACTTTC | CASTSGESGANVLTF